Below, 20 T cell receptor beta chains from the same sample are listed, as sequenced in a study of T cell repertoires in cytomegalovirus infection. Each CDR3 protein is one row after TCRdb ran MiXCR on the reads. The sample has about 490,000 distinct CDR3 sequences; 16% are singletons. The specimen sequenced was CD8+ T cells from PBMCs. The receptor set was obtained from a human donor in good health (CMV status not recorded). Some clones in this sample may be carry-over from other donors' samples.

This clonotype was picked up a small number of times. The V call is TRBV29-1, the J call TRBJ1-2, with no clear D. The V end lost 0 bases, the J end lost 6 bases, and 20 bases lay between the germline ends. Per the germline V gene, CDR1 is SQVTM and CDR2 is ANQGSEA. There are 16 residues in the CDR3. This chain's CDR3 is CSVEDQARQALNGYTF. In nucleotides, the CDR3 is TGCAGCGTTGAAGATCAGGCTAGGCAGGCGTTGAATGGCTACACCTTC. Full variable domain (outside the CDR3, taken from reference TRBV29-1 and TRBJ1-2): SAVISQKPSRDICQRGTSLTIQCQVDSQVTMMFWYRQQPGQSLTLIATANQGSEATYESGFVIDKFPISRPNLTFSTLTVSNMSPEDSSIYLCSVEDQARQALNGYTFGSGTRLTVV.

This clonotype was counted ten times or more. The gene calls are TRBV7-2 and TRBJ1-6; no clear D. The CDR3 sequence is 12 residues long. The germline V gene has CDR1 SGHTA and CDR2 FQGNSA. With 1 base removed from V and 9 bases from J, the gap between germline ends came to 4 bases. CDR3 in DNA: TGTGCCAGCAGCTTAGGCGGTTCACCCCTCCACTTT. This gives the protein CASSLGGSPLHF.

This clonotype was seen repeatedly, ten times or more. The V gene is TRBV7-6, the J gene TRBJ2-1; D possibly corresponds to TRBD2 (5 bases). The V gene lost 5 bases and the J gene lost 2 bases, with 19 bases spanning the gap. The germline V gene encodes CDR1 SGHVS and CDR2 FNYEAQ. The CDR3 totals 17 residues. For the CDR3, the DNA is TGTGCCAGCAGCGCGTTAAGTCCGGAGGTTCCCTACAATGAGCAGTTCTTC. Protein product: CASSALSPEVPYNEQFF.

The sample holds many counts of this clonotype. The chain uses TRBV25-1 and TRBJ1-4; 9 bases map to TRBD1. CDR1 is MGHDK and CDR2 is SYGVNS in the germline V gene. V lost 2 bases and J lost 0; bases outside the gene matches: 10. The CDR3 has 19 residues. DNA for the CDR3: TGTGCCAGCAGTGAAATCAGGACAGGGGATTTTGCAACTAATGAAAAACTGTTTTTT. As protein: CASSEIRTGDFATNEKLFF.

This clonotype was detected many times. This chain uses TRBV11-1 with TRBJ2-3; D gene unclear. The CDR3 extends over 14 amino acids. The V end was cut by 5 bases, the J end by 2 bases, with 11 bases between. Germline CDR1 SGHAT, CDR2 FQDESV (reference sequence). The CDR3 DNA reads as TGTGCCAGCAGCATCCTAAAAGTCACAGATACGCAGTATTTT. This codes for CASSILKVTDTQYF. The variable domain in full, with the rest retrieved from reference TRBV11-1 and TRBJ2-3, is EAEVAQSPRYKITEKSQAVAFWCDPISGHATLYWYRQILGQGPELLVQFQDESVVDDSQLPKDRFSAERLKGVDSTLKIQPAELGDSAMYLCASSILKVTDTQYFGPGTRLTVL.

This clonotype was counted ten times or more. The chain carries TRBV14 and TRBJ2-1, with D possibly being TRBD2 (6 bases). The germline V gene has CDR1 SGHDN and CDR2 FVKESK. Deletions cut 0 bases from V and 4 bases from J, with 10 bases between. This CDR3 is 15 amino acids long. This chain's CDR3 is CASSQDRGVYNEQFF. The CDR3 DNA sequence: TGTGCCAGCAGCCAAGATCGCGGGGTTTACAATGAGCAGTTCTTC.

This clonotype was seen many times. The CDR3 loop is CASSPRTVEVFF. Here the CDR3 DNA reads TGTGCCAGCAGCCCGAGGACTGTTGAGGTGTTCTTC. The chain combines TRBV7-2 with TRBJ2-1, with D perhaps matching TRBD2 (5 bases). Germline V gives CDR1 SGHTA, CDR2 FQGNSA. This CDR3 region has 12 residues. The germline V and J ends were trimmed by 5 bases and 15 bases, with 17 bases remaining between them.

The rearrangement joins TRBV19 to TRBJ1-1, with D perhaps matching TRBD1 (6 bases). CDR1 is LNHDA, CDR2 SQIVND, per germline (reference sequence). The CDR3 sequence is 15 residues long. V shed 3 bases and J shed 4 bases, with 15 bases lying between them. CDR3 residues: CASSIMGARGTEAFF. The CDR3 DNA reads TGTGCCAGTAGTATCATGGGGGCGCGAGGCACTGAAGCTTTCTTT.

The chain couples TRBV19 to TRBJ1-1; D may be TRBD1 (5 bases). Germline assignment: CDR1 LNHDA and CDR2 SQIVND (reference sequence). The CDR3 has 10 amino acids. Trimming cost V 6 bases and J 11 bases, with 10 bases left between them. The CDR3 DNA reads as TGTGCCAGTAGCCAGGGTGAGGCTTTCTTT. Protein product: CASSQGEAFF.

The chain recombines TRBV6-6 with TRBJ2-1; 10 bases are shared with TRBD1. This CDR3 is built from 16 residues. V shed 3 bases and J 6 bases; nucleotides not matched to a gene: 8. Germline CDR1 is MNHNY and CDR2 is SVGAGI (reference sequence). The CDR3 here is CASSYRRQGAANEQFF. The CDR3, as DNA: TGTGCCAGCAGTTATCGCCGACAGGGGGCCGCCAATGAGCAGTTCTTC.

The CDR3, as DNA: TGTGCCAGCAGCCGCCGGGGTTTCGGGCAGCCCCAGCATTTT. Amino acid sequence: CASSRRGFGQPQHF. The rearrangement joins TRBV6-1 to TRBJ1-5; D call uncertain. V was clipped by 6 bases and J by 7 bases, with 16 bases between them. The CDR3 sequence is 14 residues long. The germline V gene has CDR1 MNHNS and CDR2 SASEGT.

In DNA form, the CDR3 reads TGTGCCAGCAGCGGGGACAGGGGGCTTCGAGAGACCCAGTACTTC. This encodes CASSGDRGLRETQYF. This chain connects TRBV7-8 to TRBJ2-5; 12 bases fit TRBD1. V gave up 5 bases and J gave up 4 bases; unmatched junction bases: 5. The CDR3 sequence is 15 residues long. CDR1 is SGHVS, CDR2 FQNEAQ, per germline.

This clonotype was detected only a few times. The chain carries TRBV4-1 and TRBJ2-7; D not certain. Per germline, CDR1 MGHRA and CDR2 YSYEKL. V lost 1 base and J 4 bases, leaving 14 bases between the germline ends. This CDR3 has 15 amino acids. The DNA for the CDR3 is TGCGCCAGCAGCCAAGGACAAGGAAATTTATACGAGCAGTACTTC. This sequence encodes CASSQGQGNLYEQYF.

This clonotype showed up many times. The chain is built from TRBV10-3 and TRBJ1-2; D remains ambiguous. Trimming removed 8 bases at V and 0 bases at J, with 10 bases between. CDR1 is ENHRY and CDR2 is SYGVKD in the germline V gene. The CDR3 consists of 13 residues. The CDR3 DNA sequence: TGTGCCATCTACGCGGCAGCTAACTATGGCTACACCTTC. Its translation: CAIYAAANYGYTF.

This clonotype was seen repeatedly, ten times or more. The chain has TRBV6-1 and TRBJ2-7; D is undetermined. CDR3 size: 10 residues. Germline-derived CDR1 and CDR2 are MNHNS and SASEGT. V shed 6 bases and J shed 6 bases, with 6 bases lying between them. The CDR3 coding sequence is TGTGCCAGCAGAGGAGCCGAGCAGTACTTC. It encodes CASRGAEQYF.

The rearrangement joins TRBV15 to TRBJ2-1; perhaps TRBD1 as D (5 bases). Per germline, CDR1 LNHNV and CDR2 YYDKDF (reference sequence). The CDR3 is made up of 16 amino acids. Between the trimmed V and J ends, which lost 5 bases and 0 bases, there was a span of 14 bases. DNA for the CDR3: TGTGCCACCAGCCAAGAGTTAACAGGCTCCTACAATGAGCAGTTCTTC. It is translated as CATSQELTGSYNEQFF.

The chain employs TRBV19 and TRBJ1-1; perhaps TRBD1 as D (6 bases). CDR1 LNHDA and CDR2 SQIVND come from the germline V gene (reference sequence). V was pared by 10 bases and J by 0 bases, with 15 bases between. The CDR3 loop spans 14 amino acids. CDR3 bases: TGTGCCACCTCAGCGGGACACATGAACACTGAAGCTTTCTTT. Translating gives CATSAGHMNTEAFF.

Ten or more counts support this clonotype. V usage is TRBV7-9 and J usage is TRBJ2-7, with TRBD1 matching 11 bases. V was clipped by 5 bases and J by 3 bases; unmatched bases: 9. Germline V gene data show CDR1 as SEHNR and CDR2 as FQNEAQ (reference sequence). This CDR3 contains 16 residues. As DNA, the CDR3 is TGTGCCAGCAGCACGGGGACAGGGGGGAATGGCTACGAGCAGTACTTC. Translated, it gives CASSTGTGGNGYEQYF.

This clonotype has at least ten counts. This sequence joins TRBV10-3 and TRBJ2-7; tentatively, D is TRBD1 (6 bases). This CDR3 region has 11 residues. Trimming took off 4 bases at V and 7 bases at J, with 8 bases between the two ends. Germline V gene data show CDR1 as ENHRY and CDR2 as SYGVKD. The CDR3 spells CAISGGQEQYF. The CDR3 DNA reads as TGTGCCATCAGTGGAGGACAGGAGCAGTACTTC.

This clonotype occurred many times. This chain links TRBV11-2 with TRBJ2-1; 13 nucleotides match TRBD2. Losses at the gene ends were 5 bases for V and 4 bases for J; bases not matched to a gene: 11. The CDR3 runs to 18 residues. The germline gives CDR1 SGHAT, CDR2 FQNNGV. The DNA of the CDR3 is TGTGCCAGCAGCCCAGTCCCGGGACTAGCGGGGTATTACAATGAGCAGTTCTTC. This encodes CASSPVPGLAGYYNEQFF.